This T cell receptor (beta chain) was profiled in a study of regulatory T cells in long-lasting Graves disease listed by TCRdb under 2021. Background on the whole study: To count as having persistent Graves' disease, a patient had to have received antithyroid drug treatment for over 5 years with TSH receptor autoantibodies remaining persistently positive. Peripheral blood TCR sequencing and RNA sequencing compared persistent Graves' disease patients with newly diagnosed Graves' disease patients. The study was conducted in China and was registered as a clinical trial. TCR sequencing covered around 13 persistent and some 20 newly diagnosed Graves' disease patients, some 33 samples in total. In the clinical cohort, patients with persistent Graves' disease had used antithyroid drugs for an average of around 9.3 years. Beyond this particular receptor, the publication reports: Persistent Graves' disease patients showed lower TCR Shannon entropy and fewer highly expanded clones than newly diagnosed patients, suggesting clonal expansion. TRBV28, TRBJ1-2 and TRBJ2-5 were preferentially used in persistent disease, while TRBV20-1 and TRBJ2-1 were favored in newly diagnosed disease. Sequencing and analysis were limited to the TCR beta chain. Peripheral blood alone was examined, since thyroid tissue, which constituted the primary lesion, could not be accessed. Persistent patients shared more public clonotypes among themselves (around 2,800) than newly diagnosed patients did (roughly 910). The authors acknowledged the small sample size as a limitation that may reduce accuracy.

Interpreted using the paper, the time point label stands for: persistent/refractory GD, antithyroid drugs over 5 years with positive TRAb. For both TCR sequencing and RNA sequencing, RNA was extracted from PBMCs using TRIzol. The diagnosis of Graves' disease followed American Thyroid Association guidelines. Patients were recruited from an endocrinology department in Xi'an, China. From each patient, about 9.7 milliliters of peripheral blood was collected into an EDTA anticoagulant tube. Ficoll Paque Plus density gradient separation was used to isolate PBMCs, and no further T cell sorting was performed. RNA quality was checked with an Agilent 2100 Bioanalyzer and agarose gel, and concentration with a NanoDrop 2000. The germline V and J ends show losses of 5 bases and 0 bases respectively, and no gene match explains 7 bases of the junction. Taken from cysteine to phenylalanine, the CDR3 has 17 residues. The only DNA kept is the CDR3, 51 bases in frame from the first base.

This clonotype was seen a few times. Its antigen has not been determined. Per-base quality was not reported, and no clone a single base away is much larger than it. The library relied on multiplex PCR. The run used an Illumina HiSeq 4000. To build TCR beta libraries, CDR3 regions were amplified by Arm-PCR using iRepertoire HTBI primers. PCR products were gel purified before sequencing. As for the authors' bioinformatics: Across samples, about 63 TRBV and 15 or so TRBJ segments were identified and used for gene usage analysis of CDR3 amino acid clonotypes. Filtered high-quality paired reads were merged into contigs using COPE and FqMerger. BLAST was used to align contigs to IMGT TRBV, TRBD and TRBJ reference genes, and CDR3 was defined according to IMGT. Clonotypes above 0.1% frequency were classified as highly expanded clones. Shannon entropy served as the measure of repertoire diversity, while the Gini coefficient captured V-J evenness. A clonotype was considered public if more than one individual shared it. TCRdb passed the public sequencing reads through fastp at Q25 and MiXCR, retaining productive beta sequences. One record per CDR3 amino acid sequence lists the most common genes and DNA. The authors' filters were not applied to this entry. The sample has about 660,000 distinct CDR3 sequences on record, 25% to 35% of them singletons. Together, the top ten hold around 42% of the sample.

This sequence was found in a female donor with Graves disease. The chain is assembled from TRBV12-3 or TRBV12-4 and TRBJ1-6; the junction holds 7 bases that match TRBD1. Specimen: peripheral blood mononuclear cells (PBMCs), collected when the disease was refractory, from a patient treated with antithyroid drugs. The CDR3 protein: CASSPGGFSSYNSPLHF. The nucleotides are TGTGCCAGCAGTCCAGGGGGTTTTAGCTCCTATAATTCACCCCTCCACTTT.